Sequencing of this T cell receptor (beta chain) was carried out in a study of T cells in Graves' hyperthyroidism and ophthalmopathy. This clonotype has only a few counts. J gave up 5 bases and V 4 bases, and 12 bases lay outside the gene matches. CDR1 is SGHTA and CDR2 is FQGNSA in the germline V gene. The CDR3 has 16 amino acids. The source material, RNA transcripts, was used to amplify TCR beta CDR3 regions. First-round RT-PCR targeting the TCR CDR3 was performed with the HTBI primer set. TCRdb redid the calling of the multiplex PCR reads with MiXCR, one entry per CDR3 protein. The sample has 540,000 or so distinct CDR3 sequences; around 42% are singletons.

The receptor's source is an adult woman with Graves' disease, either hyperthyroidism or ophthalmopathy (not recorded which). This sequence joins TRBV7-2 and TRBJ2-7; 9 positions agree with TRBD2. Specimen: peripheral blood or thyroid tissue (not recorded which). The CDR3 sequence: CASSSGRVAGVHEQYF. The CDR3, as DNA: TGTGCCAGCAGCTCCGGGAGGGTAGCGGGAGTTCACGAGCAGTACTTC. Looking up the rest from reference TRBV7-2 and TRBJ2-7 gives the full variable domain: GAGVSQSPSNKVTEKGKDVELRCDPISGHTALYWYRQSLGQGLEFLIYFQGNSAPDKSGLPSDRFSAERTGGSVSTLTIQRTQQEDSAVYLCASSSGRVAGVHEQYFGPGTRLTVT.